This T cell receptor (beta chain) was captured in a study of blood T cell repertoires in COVID-19. Study-level information: Collection of acute and convalescent COVID-19 samples took place in the United States, Italy and Spain. T cells, B-cell-depleted T cells, or PBMCs provided the cDNA or gDNA that served as material.

TCRdb's table, derived via immunoSEQ multiplex PCR, lists solely in-frame clones and lacks some. The profile shows approximately 380,000 clones, roughly nine tenths of them singletons. Germline V CDR1 and CDR2: SNHLY, FYNNEI. Trimming left V 5 bases short and J 6 bases short, with 16 bases between. CDR3 size: 15 residues. The specimen sequenced was PBMCs or T cells enriched from blood (not recorded which). The TCR originated in a woman aged 40 to 55 who had been exposed to COVID-19. J is TRBJ1-4 and V is TRBV2; D may be TRBD1 (5 bases). In nucleotides, the CDR3 is TGTGCCAGCAGTTCCGACAGAATAACCTATGAAAAACTGTTTTTT. Protein product: CASSSDRITYEKLFF.